The rows below give T cell receptor beta chains drawn from one sample of a study of T cell repertoires in cytomegalovirus infection. Each CDR3 protein is one row after TCRdb ran MiXCR on the reads. The repertoire holds 200,000 or so distinct CDR3 sequences, approximately 30% seen once, with roughly 32% in the top ten. Sequenced material: PBMCs. Receptors were obtained from a human donor in good health (CMV status not recorded). Some clones in this sample may be carry-over from other donors' samples. Both conserved end residues are part of each CDR3. A D gene is named only where the DNA matches it firmly. Clone size is not always given. Where it is, it says once, few, many or a class for expanded clones.

V	J	D	size	CDR3	DNA
TRBV6-6	TRBJ1-5	-	-	CASGRTVQVGNQPQHF	TGTGCCAGCGGGAGGACAGTCCAGGTTGGCAATCAGCCCCAGCATTTT
TRBV6-6	TRBJ2-3	TRBD2	-	CASSVGGESADTQYF	TGTGCCAGCAGTGTCGGGGGGGAGAGCGCAGATACGCAGTATTTT
TRBV5-1	TRBJ2-7	-	-	CASSYTGLNEQYF	TGCGCCAGCAGCTACACAGGGTTAAACGAGCAGTACTTC
TRBV7-8	TRBJ2-4	TRBD1	-	CASSPGQGARTNIQYF	TGTGCCAGCAGCCCAGGACAGGGGGCCCGGACAAACATTCAGTACTTC
TRBV19	TRBJ1-1	-	-	CASTDRQAYTEAFF	TGTGCCAGTACCGATCGACAGGCATACACTGAAGCTTTCTTT
TRBV7-2	TRBJ1-2	-	few	CASSSSPPGLRTYGYTF	TGTGCCAGCAGCTCCTCCCCGCCGGGACTCCGGACTTATGGCTACACCTTC
TRBV27	TRBJ2-3	-	few	CASRRANPATDTQYF	TGTGCCAGCAGGAGGGCAAATCCGGCCACAGATACGCAGTATTTT
TRBV19	TRBJ2-5	TRBD2	many	CASSGGLAGLAEETQYF	TGTGCCAGTAGTGGGGGACTAGCGGGGCTGGCGGAGGAGACCCAGTACTTC
TRBV29-1	TRBJ1-2	-	few	CSVEGSEPYGYTF	TGCAGCGTTGAAGGGTCGGAACCCTATGGCTACACCTTC
TRBV6-1	TRBJ2-7	-	many	CASSNTAPYEQYF	TGTGCCAGCAGTAATACAGCACCCTACGAGCAGTACTTC
TRBV27	TRBJ2-7	-	-	CASTMTGRVYEQYF	TGTGCCAGCACAATGACAGGGAGGGTCTACGAGCAGTACTTC
TRBV7-2	TRBJ1-1	TRBD1	many	CASSLSTGRDTEAFF	TGTGCCAGCAGCTTATCGACAGGGAGGGACACTGAAGCTTTCTTT
TRBV7-2	TRBJ1-2	TRBD1	-	CASSLAQGARGYTF	TGTGCCAGCAGCTTAGCACAGGGGGCGCGTGGCTACACCTTC
TRBV7-9	TRBJ1-2	-	-	CASSLGGNGYTF	TGTGCCAGCAGCTTAGGCGGGAATGGCTACACCTTC
TRBV6-6	TRBJ2-7	TRBD1	few	CASSPPGQGQSYEQYF	TGTGCCAGCAGTCCCCCCGGACAGGGGCAGTCCTACGAGCAGTACTTC
TRBV29-1	TRBJ1-2	-	few	CSVERQGLDSNYGYTF	TGCAGCGTTGAGAGGCAGGGCTTGGATTCTAACTATGGCTACACCTTC
TRBV6-2/TRBV6-3	TRBJ1-5	TRBD1	-	CASSSQGRGGQPQHF	TGTGCCAGCAGTTCACAGGGGAGGGGAGGACAGCCCCAGCATTTT
TRBV7-6	TRBJ2-3	-	-	CASSFRGRAHTDTQYF	TGTGCCAGCAGCTTTCGGGGGCGCGCGCACACAGATACGCAGTATTTT
TRBV15	TRBJ1-1	-	few	CATSRNTWAGMNTEAFF	TGTGCCACCAGCAGAAACACGTGGGCAGGGATGAACACTGAAGCTTTCTTT
TRBV14	TRBJ2-7	-	-	CASSQVRGGEQYF	TGTGCCAGCAGCCAAGTCAGGGGCGGCGAGCAGTACTTC
TRBV6-6	TRBJ1-1	TRBD1	-	CASSYWTGGVMTEAFF	TGTGCCAGCAGTTATTGGACAGGGGGCGTAATGACTGAAGCTTTCTTT
TRBV5-8	TRBJ1-2	-	few	CASSFQSRGSGYTF	TGTGCCAGCAGCTTCCAATCCCGGGGGAGTGGCTACACCTTC
TRBV2	TRBJ1-5	-	-	CASSGRSYNQPQHF	TGTGCCAGCAGTGGGAGATCATATAATCAGCCCCAGCATTTT
TRBV7-2	TRBJ2-3	-	-	CASSFQSGTDTQYF	TGTGCCAGCAGCTTCCAAAGCGGCACAGATACGCAGTATTTT
TRBV4-1	TRBJ2-7	-	few	CASSQEIRDEQYF	TGCGCCAGCAGCCAAGAAATCAGGGACGAGCAGTACTTC
TRBV7-3	TRBJ1-2	TRBD1	many	CASSGQGNYGYTF	TGTGCCAGCAGCGGACAGGGAAACTATGGCTACACCTTC
TRBV7-6	TRBJ2-1	TRBD2	few	CASSLGGVSYNEQFF	TGTGCTAGCAGCTTGGGGGGGGTCTCCTACAATGAGCAGTTCTTC
TRBV4-2	TRBJ2-2	TRBD1	many	CASSQGTGGPAGELFF	TGTGCCAGCAGCCAGGGGACAGGGGGCCCGGCAGGGGAGCTGTTTTTT
TRBV7-9	TRBJ1-4	-	many	CASSEIGNEKLFF	TGTGCCAGCAGCGAAATTGGAAATGAAAAACTGTTTTTT
TRBV7-2	TRBJ1-1	-	few	CASSFLSSEAFF	TGTGCCAGCAGCTTTCTTTCATCTGAAGCTTTCTTT
TRBV7-2	TRBJ2-5	-	many	CASSTQSGETQYF	TGTGCCAGCAGCACCCAGAGTGGAGAGACCCAGTACTTC
TRBV12-3/TRBV12-4	TRBJ2-5	-	once	CASSLGGAEQDTQYF	TGTGCCAGCAGTTTAGGAGGGGCCGAGCAAGACACCCAGTACTTC
TRBV6-8	TRBJ2-7	-	-	CASSYSPREEQYF	TGTGCCAGCAGTTACTCCCCCCGAGAAGAGCAGTACTTC
TRBV7-8	TRBJ2-1	-	-	CASSLVYRVDEQFF	TGTGCCAGCAGCTTAGTCTACAGGGTGGATGAGCAGTTCTTC
TRBV7-6	TRBJ2-7	TRBD2	many	CASSPGTSGGPSSYEQYF	TGTGCCAGCAGCCCGGGGACTAGCGGGGGCCCAAGCTCCTACGAGCAGTACTTC
TRBV6-1	TRBJ2-2	-	-	CASSEGSLGGELFF	TGTGCCAGCAGTGAGGGTTCCTTGGGGGGGGAGCTGTTTTTT
TRBV6-5	TRBJ2-5	-	-	CASSTRRKETQYF	TGTGCCAGCAGTACCAGGAGGAAAGAGACCCAGTACTTC
TRBV2	TRBJ2-7	-	once	CASSDMGAPSF	TGTGCCAGCAGTGATATGGGGGCCCCGAGCTTC
TRBV29-1	TRBJ1-1	-	-	CSGAPMTAEAFF	TGCAGCGGAGCCCCCATGACCGCTGAAGCTTTCTTT
TRBV4-1	TRBJ2-5	TRBD1	-	CASSFGTGPQETQYF	TGCGCCAGCAGCTTTGGGACAGGGCCCCAAGAGACCCAGTACTTC
TRBV5-5	TRBJ1-1	TRBD1	few	CASSSGQGGYTEAFF	TGTGCCAGCAGCTCGGGACAGGGTGGTTACACTGAAGCTTTCTTT
TRBV5-1	TRBJ2-1	-	-	CASRAEGPSHEQFF	TGCGCCAGCAGAGCCGAGGGGCCCTCCCATGAGCAGTTCTTC
TRBV7-6	TRBJ2-2	TRBD1	-	CASSLSGGARNTGELFF	TGTGCTAGCAGCTTATCAGGGGGCGCTCGGAACACCGGGGAGCTGTTTTTT
TRBV29-1	TRBJ2-3	-	few	CSSSGGGRADTQYF	TGCAGCTCATCCGGGGGCGGCAGAGCAGATACGCAGTATTTT